This T cell receptor beta chain was identified in a study of blood T cell repertoires in COVID-19. Study background: Material from acute and convalescent COVID-19 was sourced from the United States, Italy and Spain. Nucleic acid was either cDNA or gDNA, and it came from T cells, B-cell-depleted T cells, or PBMCs.

Authors' analysis steps: Cell counts per sample came from amplifying reference gene primers. The assay was immunoSEQ multiplex PCR, and TCRdb's table has in-frame clones only and misses some. V and J calls plus clone size are reproduced from that table; the DNA served to infer D and trimming. The sample holds about 180,000 clones, over 65% seen once. Patients at the Seattle site were enrolled during active infection and followed longitudinally. This CDR3 region has 12 residues. V was clipped by 8 bases and J by 1 base, with 6 bases between them. V and J are TRBV12-3 or TRBV12-4 and TRBJ1-5; D is perhaps TRBD1 (5 bases). This receptor was identified in a person aged 70 to 85 with COVID-19, enrolled during active disease. The sequenced sample consisted of peripheral blood. The CDR3 DNA sequence: TGTGCCAGCGGACACAGCAATCAGCCCCAGCATTTT. Translated, it gives CASGHSNQPQHF.